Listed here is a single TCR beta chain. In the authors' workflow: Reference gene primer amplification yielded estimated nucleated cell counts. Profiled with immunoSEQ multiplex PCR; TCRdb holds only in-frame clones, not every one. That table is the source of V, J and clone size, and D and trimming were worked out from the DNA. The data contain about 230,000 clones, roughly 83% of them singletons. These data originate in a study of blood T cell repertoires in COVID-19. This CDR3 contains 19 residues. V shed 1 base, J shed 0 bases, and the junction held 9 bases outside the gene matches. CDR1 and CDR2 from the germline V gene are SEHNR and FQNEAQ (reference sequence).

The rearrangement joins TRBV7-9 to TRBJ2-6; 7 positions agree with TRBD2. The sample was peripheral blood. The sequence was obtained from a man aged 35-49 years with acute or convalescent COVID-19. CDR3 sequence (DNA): TGTGCCAGCAGCTTAGGTGTGCGGGGGTTGAGCTCTGGGGCCAACGTCCTGACTTTC. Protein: CASSLGVRGLSSGANVLTF.